The clone carrying this T cell receptor beta chain was detected only a few times. Germline assignment: CDR1 SGHRS and CDR2 YFSETQ. CDR3 length equals 21 residues. Germline trimming cut 0 bases from V and 0 bases from J; bases unmatched to any gene: 14. Through Arm-PCR of CDR3 regions and iRepertoire HTBI primers, TCR beta libraries were built. TCRdb redid the calling of the multiplex PCR reads with MiXCR, one entry per CDR3 protein. The sample lists hundreds of thousands of distinct CDR3 sequences, roughly 15% occurring once. The data were obtained in a study of regulatory T cells in long-lasting Graves disease. As to time point: newly diagnosed GD, antithyroid drugs for less than 3 months. The TCR library was prepared using RNA isolated from PBMCs. Clinicians diagnosed Graves' disease using American Thyroid Association guidelines. These data were likewise used in another study, on T cells in Graves' hyperthyroidism and ophthalmopathy. That paper states: The TCR CDR3 first-round RT-PCR relied on the HTBI primer set. Most thyroid clonotypes expanded above 0.001 appeared in blood too.

Sequencing was performed on peripheral blood mononuclear cells (PBMCs), taken at new diagnosis, from a patient treated with antithyroid drugs. This sequence was found in a woman between 25 and 40 years old with Graves disease. The chain joins TRBV5-1 to TRBJ2-6; 8 nucleotides agree with TRBD1. CDR3 region: CASSLGQGIFVSDSGANVLTF. The CDR3 coding sequence is TGCGCCAGCAGCTTGGGACAGGGGATTTTCGTTTCGGACTCTGGGGCCAACGTCCTGACTTTC.